This TCR beta chain was observed in a study of blood T cell repertoires in COVID-19. The assay was immunoSEQ multiplex PCR, and TCRdb's table has in-frame clones only and misses some. The data contain some 400,000 clones, around 87% of them singletons. The CDR3 spans 14 residues. Germline assignment: CDR1 SGHDT and CDR2 YYEEEE. The germline V and J ends were trimmed by 6 bases and 0 bases, with 11 bases remaining between them. V is TRBV5-6 and J is TRBJ2-3; maybe TRBD1 (6 bases). This TCR was sampled from a human donor in a cohort sampled during active COVID-19. Material: peripheral blood. CDR3 loop: CASKGVRSTDTQYF. In DNA form, the CDR3 reads TGTGCCAGCAAGGGGGTACGGAGCACAGATACGCAGTATTTT.